This TCR beta chain is drawn from a study of CDR3 diversity in severe acne. One entry per CDR3 protein, called by TCRdb with MiXCR from the PCR reads. Counted here are some 90,000 distinct CDR3 sequences, 45% to 55% occurring once; the ten biggest clones make up about 9.4%. CDR1 is PRHDT, CDR2 FYEKMQ, per germline (reference sequence). There are 15 residues in the CDR3. V lost 5 bases, J lost 6 bases, and 8 bases stayed unmatched. This clonotype was sampled from a male donor in good health, serving as a control. Sequenced: blood. This chain uses TRBV13 with TRBJ2-2, with 8 positions matching TRBD1. CDR3 nucleotide sequence: TGTGCCAGCAGCATGGGCAGGGGGCTGGCCGGGGAGCTGTTTTTT. Translating gives CASSMGRGLAGELFF.